A selection of T cell receptor beta chains follows, all from one sample in a study of T-cell memory formation after mild COVID-19. TCRdb reanalysed the 5' RACE reads using MiXCR and keeps one entry per CDR3 protein. The sample has hundreds of thousands of distinct CDR3 sequences, roughly 17% seen once. Sequencing was done on a sample of PBMCs or a T cell subset sorted from them (not recorded which). These receptors were obtained from an adult woman who had mild COVID-19 (a few samples of this study predate the infection). Cell type and time point are not known. Each CDR3 is given with its conserved first and last residue. D genes are given only for firm matches. The listing skips clone size in some rows; elsewhere it reads once, few, many or a size class.

J,D,V,size,DNA,CDR3
TRBJ2-7,NA,TRBV5-6,NA,TGTGCCAGCAGCTTGAGAGGAGGCGGCGAGCAGTACTTC,CASSLRGGGEQYF
TRBJ2-2,TRBD1,TRBV6-5,NA,TGTGCCAGTCAACGGACAGGGAACACCGGGGAGCTGTTTTTT,CASQRTGNTGELFF
TRBJ2-3,TRBD2,TRBV14,few,TGTGCCAGCAGCCAAGATATTGGGACTAGCTTCGTCGCAGATACGCAGTATTTT,CASSQDIGTSFVADTQYF
TRBJ2-7,NA,TRBV7-9,NA,TGTGCCAGCAGCCCCCCACACTTC,CASSPPHF
TRBJ1-5,NA,TRBV7-9,NA,TGTGCCAGCAGCTCTCAGGGGAACAATCAGCCCCAGCATTTT,CASSSQGNNQPQHF
TRBJ2-6,NA,TRBV12-3/TRBV12-4,many,TGTGCCAGCACAACGTCGGAGGCTGGGGCCAACGTCCTGACTTTC,CASTTSEAGANVLTF
TRBJ1-1,NA,TRBV30,NA,TGTGCCTGGAGTCTCCAGGGGTACACTGAAGCTTTCTTT,CAWSLQGYTEAFF
TRBJ2-7,NA,TRBV7-9,NA,TGTGCCAGCAGCTTAATGTCGGCAGAAAGAGAGCAGTACTTC,CASSLMSAEREQYF
TRBJ1-1,NA,TRBV3-1,few,TGTGCCAGCAGCCAAGTCCTCACCTCAGGGAGTACTGAAGCTTTCTTT,CASSQVLTSGSTEAFF
TRBJ2-7,NA,TRBV18,NA,TGTGCCAGCTCACCGGGGCTTAACGAGCAGTACTTC,CASSPGLNEQYF
TRBJ2-5,NA,TRBV20-1,NA,TGCAGTGCTAGTACTGGGGCTCCACCGTACCAAGAGACCCAGTACTTC,CSASTGAPPYQETQYF
TRBJ2-3,NA,TRBV24-1,NA,TGTGCCACCAGTGAAACAATATCGGATACGCAGTATTTT,CATSETISDTQYF
TRBJ1-5,NA,TRBV12-3/TRBV12-4,NA,TGTGCCAGCAGCCGGGCCCGCCAGGCGAGCAATCAGCCCCAGCATTTT,CASSRARQASNQPQHF
TRBJ2-1,TRBD2,TRBV7-2,few,TGTGCCAGCAGCCCGCGGACTAGCGGGAGGTATAATGAGCAGTTCTTC,CASSPRTSGRYNEQFF
TRBJ2-3,NA,TRBV6-5,NA,TGTGCCAGCGGGACCGGGACCCTCACAGATACGCAGTATTTT,CASGTGTLTDTQYF
TRBJ2-2,TRBD2,TRBV12-3/TRBV12-4,NA,TGTGCCAGCAGTTTAGGTACCTACTCGGGACTAGCGGTGAACACCGGGGAGCTGTTTTTT,CASSLGTYSGLAVNTGELFF
TRBJ2-1,NA,TRBV7-2,NA,TGTGCCAGCAGCCAATCTAGCGTAACCTACAATGAGCAGTTCTTC,CASSQSSVTYNEQFF
TRBJ1-1,NA,TRBV25-1,NA,TGTGCCAGCAGCCTTTCCGGTTGGGACACTGAAGCTTTCTTT,CASSLSGWDTEAFF
TRBJ1-1,TRBD1,TRBV6-5,NA,TGTGCCAGCACCGGACAGGGGGCTACTGAAGCTTTCTTT,CASTGQGATEAFF
TRBJ1-5,NA,TRBV19,few,TGTGCCAGTAGTAAGGTTGTCGGGGTGTTCAATCAGCCCCAGCATTTT,CASSKVVGVFNQPQHF
TRBJ2-4,NA,TRBV12-3/TRBV12-4,many,TGTGCCAGCAGCCCGTGGACGCCAGAAGCTATTCAGTACTTC,CASSPWTPEAIQYF
TRBJ2-3,NA,TRBV11-2,NA,TGTGCCAGCAGCTTAGAGTGGGATACGCAGTATTTT,CASSLEWDTQYF
TRBJ2-7,TRBD2,TRBV7-2,few,TGTGCCAGCAGCCATGGACTAGCGGGCCTAAACCCCTACGAGCAGTACTTC,CASSHGLAGLNPYEQYF
TRBJ1-2,TRBD1,TRBV19,few,TGTGCCAGTAGTGCGCGGGACAGAGGCTACACCTTC,CASSARDRGYTF
TRBJ2-5,NA,TRBV4-1,NA,TGCGCCAGCAGCCAAGATAGGTTGGTTTTCGGGACCCAGTACTTC,CASSQDRLVFGTQYF
TRBJ1-1,TRBD1,TRBV4-1,few,TGCGCCAGCAGCCCAGACGCCGGCCAGGGGGCAACGACTGAAGCTTTCTTT,CASSPDAGQGATTEAFF
TRBJ2-1,NA,TRBV7-9,NA,TGTGCCAGCAGCTTAGGGGGCACAGGGAACAATGAGCAGTTCTTC,CASSLGGTGNNEQFF
TRBJ2-7,NA,TRBV12-3/TRBV12-4,NA,TGTGCCAGCAGTTGGGGGACAAACTACGAGCAGTACTTC,CASSWGTNYEQYF
TRBJ1-1,TRBD1,TRBV29-1,NA,TGCAGCGTTTTGGCGGACAGGGCAAACACTGAAGCTTTCTTT,CSVLADRANTEAFF
TRBJ2-1,NA,TRBV18,few,TGTGCCAGCTCACCACCAAGGGACGTAGCAAAGAATGAGCAGTTCTTC,CASSPPRDVAKNEQFF
TRBJ2-7,NA,TRBV7-9,few,TGTGCCAGCAGAGAAATTGGCTACGAGCAGTACTTC,CASREIGYEQYF
TRBJ2-3,TRBD2,TRBV5-1,few,TGCGCCAGCAGCCCACAGACTAGCGGGGGGCCAAGCACAGATACGCAGTATTTT,CASSPQTSGGPSTDTQYF
TRBJ2-3,TRBD2,TRBV3-1,few,TGTGCCAGCAGCCAAGAATATTCGCGGGAGGCCCCTAGCACAGATACGCAGTATTTT,CASSQEYSREAPSTDTQYF
TRBJ2-7,TRBD1,TRBV7-9,many,TGTGCCAGCAGCCCGTCCGGGGGACAGGGCAAAGAGCAGTACTTC,CASSPSGGQGKEQYF
TRBJ2-7,NA,TRBV18,few,TGTGCCAGCTCACCGGCGGGGCAGATCTACGAGCAGTACTTC,CASSPAGQIYEQYF
TRBJ2-7,NA,TRBV24-1,NA,TGTGCCACCAGTGATATGTTGGGCGAGCAGTACTTC,CATSDMLGEQYF
TRBJ2-3,TRBD1,TRBV7-2,NA,TGTGCCAGCAGCACCGACAGGGGAAGGAATACGCAGTATTTT,CASSTDRGRNTQYF
TRBJ2-1,TRBD2,TRBV11-1,few,TGTGCCAGCAGCCAGATAAGTACTAGCGGGCGGTCCTACAATGAGCAGTTCTTC,CASSQISTSGRSYNEQFF
TRBJ2-3,NA,TRBV7-9,NA,TGTGCCAGCAGCTTAGCGGGAGCGGCAGATACGCAGTATTTT,CASSLAGAADTQYF
TRBJ2-5,NA,TRBV20-1,few,TGCAGTGCTAGAGGCAGGGCAGAGACCCAGTACTTC,CSARGRAETQYF
TRBJ1-5,TRBD1,TRBV4-1,NA,TGCGCCAGCAGCCCTGGGACAGGGGATTATCAGCCCCAGCATTTT,CASSPGTGDYQPQHF
TRBJ2-2,NA,TRBV18,NA,TGTGCCAGCTCACCCCTGGAGACCGGGGAGCTGTTTTTT,CASSPLETGELFF
TRBJ1-1,NA,TRBV5-1,NA,TGCGCCAGCAGCTTCCTCGGGGAAAGCACTGAAGCTTTCTTT,CASSFLGESTEAFF
TRBJ2-7,NA,TRBV7-3,few,TGTGCCAGCAGCTACTCGGACGGCTACGAGCAGTACTTC,CASSYSDGYEQYF
TRBJ2-6,NA,TRBV10-3,NA,TGTGCCATCGCCTTCTCCGGGGCCAACGTCCTGACTTTC,CAIAFSGANVLTF
TRBJ2-3,TRBD2,TRBV7-9,few,TGTGCCAGCAGCCCCTCTCCGGGACTAGAAAGTGATCGTACGCAGTATTTT,CASSPSPGLESDRTQYF
TRBJ2-1,NA,TRBV12-5,many,TGTGCTAGTGGTCTTTCTGGGCGACATGAGCAGTTCTTC,CASGLSGRHEQFF
TRBJ2-7,NA,TRBV9,NA,TGTGCCAGCAGCCCCCATTTAGGTGGATCCTACGAGCAGTACTTC,CASSPHLGGSYEQYF
TRBJ1-1,NA,TRBV29-1,NA,TGCAGCACTCTCCTTGGTGGGAACACTGAAGCTTTCTTT,CSTLLGGNTEAFF
TRBJ1-3,NA,TRBV5-5,few,TGTGCCAGCAGCTATGAGCCATCCTCTGGAAACACCATATATTTT,CASSYEPSSGNTIYF
TRBJ1-5,NA,TRBV11-2,few,TGTGCCAGCAGCTTATTGGGCGATTATCAGCCCCAGCATTTT,CASSLLGDYQPQHF
TRBJ2-1,TRBD2,TRBV6-2/TRBV6-3,few,TGTGCCAGCAGTTACTCTAGCGGGGGCCTCTACAATGAGCAGTTCTTC,CASSYSSGGLYNEQFF
TRBJ1-2,NA,TRBV7-9,few,TGTGCCAGCAGTAACCACCTCTTC,CASSNHLF
TRBJ2-1,NA,TRBV13,NA,TGTGCCAGCAGCCCCCGACCACCGACGCGGGGCAATGAGCAGTTCTTC,CASSPRPPTRGNEQFF
TRBJ2-7,NA,TRBV6-5,few,TGTGCCAGCAGTTACTCGAGAGAATACGAGCAGTACTTC,CASSYSREYEQYF
TRBJ2-4,NA,TRBV23-1,few,TGCGCAACGTGGGCGATCGACAAAAACATTCAGTACTTC,CATWAIDKNIQYF